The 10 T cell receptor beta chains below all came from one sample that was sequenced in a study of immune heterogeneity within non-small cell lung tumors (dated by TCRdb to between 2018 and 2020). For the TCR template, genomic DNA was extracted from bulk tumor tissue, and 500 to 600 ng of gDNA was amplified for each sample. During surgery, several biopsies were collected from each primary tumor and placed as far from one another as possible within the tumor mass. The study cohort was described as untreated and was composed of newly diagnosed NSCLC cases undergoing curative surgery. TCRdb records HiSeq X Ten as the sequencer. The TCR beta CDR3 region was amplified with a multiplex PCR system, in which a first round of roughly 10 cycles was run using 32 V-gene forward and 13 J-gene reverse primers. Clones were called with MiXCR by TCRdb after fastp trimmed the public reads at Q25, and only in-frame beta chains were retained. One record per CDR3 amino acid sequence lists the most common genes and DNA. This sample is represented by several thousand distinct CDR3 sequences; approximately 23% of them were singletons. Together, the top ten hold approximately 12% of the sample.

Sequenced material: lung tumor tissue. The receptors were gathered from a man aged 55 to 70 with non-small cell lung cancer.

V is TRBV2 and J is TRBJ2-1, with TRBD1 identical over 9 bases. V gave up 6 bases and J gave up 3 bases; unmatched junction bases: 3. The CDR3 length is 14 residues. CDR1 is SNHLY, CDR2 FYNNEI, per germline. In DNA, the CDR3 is TGTGCCAGCAGAGGACAGGGGCACTACAATGAGCAGTTCTTC. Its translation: CASRGQGHYNEQFF.

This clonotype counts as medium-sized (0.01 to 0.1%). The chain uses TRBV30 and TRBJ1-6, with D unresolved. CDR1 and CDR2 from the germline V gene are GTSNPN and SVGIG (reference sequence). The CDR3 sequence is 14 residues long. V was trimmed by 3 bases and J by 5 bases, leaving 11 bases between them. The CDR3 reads CAWRSLGNNSPLHF. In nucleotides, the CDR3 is TGTGCCTGGAGATCATTGGGAAATAATTCACCCCTCCACTTT.

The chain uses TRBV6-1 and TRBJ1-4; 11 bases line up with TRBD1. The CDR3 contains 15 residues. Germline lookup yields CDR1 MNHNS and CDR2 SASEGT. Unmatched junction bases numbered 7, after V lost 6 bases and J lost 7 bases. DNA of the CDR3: TGTGCCAGCAGCCCGGACAGGGGGCGCTTTGAAAAACTGTTTTTT. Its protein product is CASSPDRGRFEKLFF.

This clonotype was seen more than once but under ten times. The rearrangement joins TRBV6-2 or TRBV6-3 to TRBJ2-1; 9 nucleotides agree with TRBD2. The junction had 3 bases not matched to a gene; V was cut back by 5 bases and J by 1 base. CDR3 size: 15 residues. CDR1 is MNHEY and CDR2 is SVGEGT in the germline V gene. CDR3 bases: TGTGCCAGCAGTAAGCGGGAGGTTTCCTACAATGAGCAGTTCTTC. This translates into CASSKREVSYNEQFF.

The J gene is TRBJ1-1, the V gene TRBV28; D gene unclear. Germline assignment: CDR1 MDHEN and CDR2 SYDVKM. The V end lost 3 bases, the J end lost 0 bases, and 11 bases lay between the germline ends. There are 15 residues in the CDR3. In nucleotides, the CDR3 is TGTGCCAGCAGTTTTACCGGGTCCATGAACACTGAAGCTTTCTTT. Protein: CASSFTGSMNTEAFF.

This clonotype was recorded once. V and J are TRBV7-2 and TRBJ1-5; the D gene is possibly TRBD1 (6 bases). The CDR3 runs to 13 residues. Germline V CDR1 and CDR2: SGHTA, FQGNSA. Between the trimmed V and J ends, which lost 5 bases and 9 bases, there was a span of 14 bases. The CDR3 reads CASSQGTLRPQHF. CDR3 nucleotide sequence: TGTGCCAGCAGCCAGGGGACTCTTCGGCCCCAGCATTTT.

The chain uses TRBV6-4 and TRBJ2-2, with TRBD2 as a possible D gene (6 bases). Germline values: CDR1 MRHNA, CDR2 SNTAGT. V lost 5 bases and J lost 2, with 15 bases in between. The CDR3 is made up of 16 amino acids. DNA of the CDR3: TGTGCCAGCAGTTTTGCTGCTAGCGTAAACACCGGGGAGCTGTTTTTT. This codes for CASSFAASVNTGELFF.

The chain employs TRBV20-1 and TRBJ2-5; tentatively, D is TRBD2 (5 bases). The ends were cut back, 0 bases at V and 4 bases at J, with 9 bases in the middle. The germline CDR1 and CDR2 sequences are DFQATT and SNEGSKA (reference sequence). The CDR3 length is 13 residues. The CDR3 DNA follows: TGCAGTGCTAGAGATACTAGGACAGAGACCCAGTACTTC. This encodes CSARDTRTETQYF.

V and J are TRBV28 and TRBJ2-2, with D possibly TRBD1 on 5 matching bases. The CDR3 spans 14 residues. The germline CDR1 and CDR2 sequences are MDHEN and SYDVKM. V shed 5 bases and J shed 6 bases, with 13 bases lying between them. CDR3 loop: CASSRTGLPGELFF. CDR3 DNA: TGTGCCAGCAGTCGTACAGGTCTTCCCGGGGAGCTGTTTTTT.

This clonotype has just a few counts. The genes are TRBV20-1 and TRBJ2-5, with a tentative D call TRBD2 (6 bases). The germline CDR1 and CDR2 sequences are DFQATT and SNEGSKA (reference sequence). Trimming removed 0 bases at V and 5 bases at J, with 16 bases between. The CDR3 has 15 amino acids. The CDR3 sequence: CSARDLGRWGETQYF. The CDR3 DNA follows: TGCAGTGCTAGAGATCTGGGGAGGTGGGGGGAGACCCAGTACTTC.